This entry is about one TCR beta chain. No antigen is known for it. These data belong to a study of T cells in localized non-small cell lung cancer. The table came from immunoSEQ multiplex PCR; TCRdb's copy has only in-frame clones and leaves some out. The sample records 2,600 or so clones, roughly 25% being singletons. Trimming left V 10 bases short and J 3 bases short, with 13 bases between. CDR3 length equals 14 residues. Germline CDR1 and CDR2: MNHGY and SAAAGT. General study points: Longer survival (overall) was linked to higher T cell density in blood. Adjacent lung tissue had a median around 50 of the top 100 clones found in the tumor. Heterogeneity remains possible because sequencing was limited to only one tumor region.

The source of this sequence is a female donor over 55 with stage I lung adenocarcinoma. The chain couples TRBV6-8 to TRBJ2-6, with D hard to call. The specimen comprised lung tumor tissue, sampled before any cancer treatment. The CDR3 DNA reads as TGTGCCACCGACGGTTCCTTTGGGGCCAACGTCCTGACTTTC. It yields the protein CATDGSFGANVLTF.